This T cell receptor beta chain was identified during a study of blood T cell repertoires in COVID-19. The protocol was immunoSEQ multiplex PCR, while the TCRdb copy is restricted to in-frame clones and leaves out a portion. The sample has fewer than 150,000 clones, 75% to 90% seen once; the top ten hold 4.3%. Trimming took off 5 bases at V and 0 bases at J, with 23 bases between the two ends. This CDR3 has 18 residues. Germline V CDR1 and CDR2: SGHAT, FQNNGV. Material: peripheral blood. The genes are TRBV11-2 and TRBJ2-7, with a weak D call TRBD2 (5 bases). This sequence was found in a human donor in a cohort sampled during active COVID-19. The CDR3 nucleotides are TGTGCCAGCAGCACCTTCTATCCAAGCCGGGGTATCTCCTACGAGCAGTACTTC. Its translation: CASSTFYPSRGISYEQYF.